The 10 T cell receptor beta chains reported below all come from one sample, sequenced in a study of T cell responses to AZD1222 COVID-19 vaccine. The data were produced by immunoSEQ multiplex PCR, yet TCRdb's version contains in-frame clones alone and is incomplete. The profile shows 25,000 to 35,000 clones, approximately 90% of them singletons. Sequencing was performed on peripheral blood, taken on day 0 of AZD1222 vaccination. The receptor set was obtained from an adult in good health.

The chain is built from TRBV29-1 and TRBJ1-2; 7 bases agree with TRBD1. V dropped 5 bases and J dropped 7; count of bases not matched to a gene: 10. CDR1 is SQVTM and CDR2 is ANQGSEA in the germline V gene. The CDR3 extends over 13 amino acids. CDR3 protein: CSVTLDRVSGYTF. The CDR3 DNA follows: TGCAGCGTTACCCTAGACAGGGTCTCTGGCTACACCTTC.

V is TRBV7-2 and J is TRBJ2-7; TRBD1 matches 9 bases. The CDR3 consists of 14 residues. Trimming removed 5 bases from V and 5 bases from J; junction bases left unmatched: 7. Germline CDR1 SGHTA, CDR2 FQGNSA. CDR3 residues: CASSKTGGYHEQYF. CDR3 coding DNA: TGTGCCAGCAGCAAAACAGGGGGCTACCACGAGCAGTACTTC.

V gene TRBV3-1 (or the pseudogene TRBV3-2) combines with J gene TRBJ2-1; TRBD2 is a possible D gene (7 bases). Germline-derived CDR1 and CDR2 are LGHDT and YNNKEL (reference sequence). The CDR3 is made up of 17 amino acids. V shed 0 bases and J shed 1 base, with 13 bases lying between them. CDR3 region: CASSQERGPGSYNEQFF. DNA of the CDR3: TGTGCCAGCAGCCAAGAGCGGGGGCCGGGGTCCTACAATGAGCAGTTCTTC.

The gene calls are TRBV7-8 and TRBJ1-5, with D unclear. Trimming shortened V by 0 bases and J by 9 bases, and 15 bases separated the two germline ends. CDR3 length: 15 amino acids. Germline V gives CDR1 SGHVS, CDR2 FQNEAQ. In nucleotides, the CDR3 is TGTGCCAGCAGCTTAGCGCGGGGAAAGGATTCGCCCCAGCATTTT. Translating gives CASSLARGKDSPQHF.

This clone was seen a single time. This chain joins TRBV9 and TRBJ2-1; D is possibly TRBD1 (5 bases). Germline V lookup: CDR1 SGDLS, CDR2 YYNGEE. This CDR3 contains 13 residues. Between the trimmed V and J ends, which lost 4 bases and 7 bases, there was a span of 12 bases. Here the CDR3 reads CASSPQPGNEQFF. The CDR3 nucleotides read TGTGCCAGCAGCCCCCAACCAGGGAATGAGCAGTTCTTC.

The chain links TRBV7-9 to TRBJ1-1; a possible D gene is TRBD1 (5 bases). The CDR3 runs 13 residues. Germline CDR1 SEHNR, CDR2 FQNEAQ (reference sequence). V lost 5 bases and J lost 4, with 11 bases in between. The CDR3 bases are TGTGCCAGCAGCCCCCCGGGGGGCACTGAAGCTTTCTTT. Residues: CASSPPGGTEAFF.

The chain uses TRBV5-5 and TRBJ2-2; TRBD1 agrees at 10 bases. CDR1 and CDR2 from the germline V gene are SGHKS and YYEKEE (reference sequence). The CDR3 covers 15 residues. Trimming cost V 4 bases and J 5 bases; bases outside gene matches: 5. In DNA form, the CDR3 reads TGTGCCAGCAGCCCCCGGGACAGGGGTACCGGGGAGCTGTTTTTT. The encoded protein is CASSPRDRGTGELFF.

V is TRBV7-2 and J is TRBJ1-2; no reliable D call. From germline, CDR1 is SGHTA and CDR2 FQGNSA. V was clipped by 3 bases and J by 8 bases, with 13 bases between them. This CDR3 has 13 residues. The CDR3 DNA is TGTGCCAGCAGCTTGGTCGCGTTCTGGGGCTACACCTTC. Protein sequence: CASSLVAFWGYTF.

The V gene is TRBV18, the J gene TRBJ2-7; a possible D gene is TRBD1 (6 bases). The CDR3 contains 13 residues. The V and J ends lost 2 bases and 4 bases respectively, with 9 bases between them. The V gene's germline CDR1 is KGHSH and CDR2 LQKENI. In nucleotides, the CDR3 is TGTGCCAGCTCACCAAGGCAGGGGTACGAGCAGTACTTC. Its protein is CASSPRQGYEQYF.

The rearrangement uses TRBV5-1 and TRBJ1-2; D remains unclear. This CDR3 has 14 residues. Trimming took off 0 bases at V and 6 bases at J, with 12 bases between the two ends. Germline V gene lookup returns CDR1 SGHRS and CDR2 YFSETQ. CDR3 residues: CASSLELVRDGYTF. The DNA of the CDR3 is TGCGCCAGCAGCTTGGAGCTGGTTCGGGATGGCTACACCTTC.